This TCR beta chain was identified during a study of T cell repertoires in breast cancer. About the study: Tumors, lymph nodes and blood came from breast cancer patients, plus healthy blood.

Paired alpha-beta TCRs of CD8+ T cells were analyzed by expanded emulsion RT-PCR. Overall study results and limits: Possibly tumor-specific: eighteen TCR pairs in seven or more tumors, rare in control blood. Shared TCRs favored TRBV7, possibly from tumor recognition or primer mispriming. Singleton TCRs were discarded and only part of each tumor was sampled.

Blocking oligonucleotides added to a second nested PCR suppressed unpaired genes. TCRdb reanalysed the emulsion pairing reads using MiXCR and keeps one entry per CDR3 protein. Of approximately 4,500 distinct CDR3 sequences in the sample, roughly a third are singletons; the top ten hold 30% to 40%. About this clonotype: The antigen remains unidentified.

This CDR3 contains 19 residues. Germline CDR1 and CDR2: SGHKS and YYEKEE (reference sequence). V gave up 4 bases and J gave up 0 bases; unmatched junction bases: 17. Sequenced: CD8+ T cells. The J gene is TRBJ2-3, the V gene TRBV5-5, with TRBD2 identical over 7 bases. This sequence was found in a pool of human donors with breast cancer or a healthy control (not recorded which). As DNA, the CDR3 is TGTGCCAGCAGCCCGCGTTTGGGGGGGACGGTGCCGAGCACAGATACGCAGTATTTT. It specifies CASSPRLGGTVPSTDTQYF.